The 17 T cell receptor beta chains listed next were all sequenced from one sample in a study of T cell responses to AZD1222 COVID-19 vaccine. The data were produced by immunoSEQ multiplex PCR, yet TCRdb's version contains in-frame clones alone and is incomplete. In the table there are about 260,000 clones, roughly 93% of which are singletons. This sample comprised peripheral blood, obtained on day 0 of AZD1222 vaccination. The source of these receptors is an adult in good health.

The V gene is TRBV2, the J gene TRBJ2-5; 8 bases are a match to TRBD2. CDR1 SNHLY and CDR2 FYNNEI come from the germline V gene. V shed 3 bases and J 2 bases; nucleotides not matched to a gene: 5. This CDR3 region has 15 residues. CDR3 in DNA: TGTGCCAGCAGTGAGCAGCGGGAGTGGCAAGAGACCCAGTACTTC. This encodes CASSEQREWQETQYF. Together with reference TRBV2 and TRBJ2-5, the CDR3 gives the full variable domain: EPEVTQTPSHQVTQMGQEVILRCVPISNHLYFYWYRQILGQKVEFLVSFYNNEISEKSEIFDDQFSVERPDGSNFTLKIRSTKLEDSAMYFCASSEQREWQETQYFGPGTRLLVL.

The chain employs TRBV6-1 and TRBJ2-7; D uncertain. The germline V gene has CDR1 MNHNS and CDR2 SASEGT. CDR3 length: 15 residues. V was shortened by 1 base and J by 1 base, with 11 bases between the two germline ends. CDR3 protein: CASSEGPGRSYEQYF. Written as DNA, the CDR3 is TGTGCCAGCAGTGAAGGCCCCGGAAGGTCCTACGAGCAGTACTTC.

V gene TRBV6-5 combines with J gene TRBJ1-2; 10 bases fit TRBD1. The J segment lost 11 bases and the V segment lost 6 bases, leaving 9 bases of the junction unmatched. Per germline, CDR1 MNHEY and CDR2 SVGAGI. The CDR3 is 13 amino acids. CDR3 nucleotides: TGTGCCAGCAGGGTCCGGGACAGGGGTGGGTACACCTTC. Protein: CASRVRDRGGYTF.

The V gene is TRBV4-1, the J gene TRBJ2-7, with D unclear. Germline CDR1 reads MGHRA; CDR2 reads YSYEKL. Trimming left V 0 bases short and J 3 bases short, with 3 bases between. The CDR3 contains 12 residues. The CDR3 DNA reads TGCGCCAGCAGCCAAGATGTCTACGAGCAGTACTTC. Translation gives CASSQDVYEQYF.

V gene TRBV7-8 combines with J gene TRBJ2-3, with 7 bases that match TRBD1. The germline V gene has CDR1 SGHVS and CDR2 FQNEAQ. The CDR3 is 17 residues long. V trimming: 5 bases; J trimming: 0 bases; junction bases outside the gene matches: 11. CDR3 sequence (DNA): TGTGCCAGCAGCGATCCGGGGACAGAGACTAGCACAGATACGCAGTATTTT. Translation: CASSDPGTETSTDTQYF. Together with reference TRBV7-8 and TRBJ2-3, the CDR3 gives the full variable domain: GAGVSQSPRYKVAKRGQDVALRCDPISGHVSLFWYQQALGQGPEFLTYFQNEAQLDKSGLPSDRFFAERPEGSVSTLKIQRTQQEDSAVYLCASSDPGTETSTDTQYFGPGTRLTVL.

The chain combines TRBV9 with TRBJ1-1; TRBD1 is a possible D gene (6 bases). The CDR3 sequence is 14 residues long. V was shortened by 5 bases and J by 10 bases, with 21 bases between the two germline ends. Germline V lookup: CDR1 SGDLS, CDR2 YYNGEE. The CDR3 is CASSRQGLDKVAFF. The CDR3 DNA reads as TGTGCCAGCAGTCGGCAGGGGTTAGATAAGGTAGCTTTCTTT.

V is TRBV2 and J is TRBJ1-2, with D possibly TRBD1 on 6 matching bases. The CDR3 sequence is 16 residues long. CDR1 and CDR2 (germline): SNHLY, FYNNEI. V was cut by 6 bases and J by 2 bases, with 19 bases left in between. CDR3 sequence reads: CASRALQGGQNYGYTF. The CDR3 DNA reads TGTGCCAGCAGGGCATTACAGGGAGGTCAGAACTATGGCTACACCTTC.

The chain couples TRBV25-1 to TRBJ1-2; D is uncertain. V was shortened by 3 bases and J by 5 bases, with 13 bases between the two germline ends. Germline V CDR1 and CDR2: MGHDK, SYGVNS. The CDR3 is made up of 14 amino acids. This CDR3 reads CASSDIDASYGYTF. The CDR3 DNA follows: TGTGCCAGCAGTGACATCGATGCCTCGTATGGCTACACCTTC.

The chain employs TRBV5-1 and TRBJ2-3; 10 bases match TRBD2. This CDR3 has 16 amino acids. In germline, CDR1 is SGHRS, CDR2 YFSETQ. With 3 bases clipped from V and 3 bases from J, the junction kept 7 bases outside the gene matches. The CDR3 DNA follows: TGCGCCAGCAGCTGGGCCCCGGGACTAGCGACAGATACGCAGTATTTT. Translated, it gives CASSWAPGLATDTQYF.

The V call is TRBV7-2, the J call TRBJ2-7; D remains unclear. Germline CDR1 reads SGHTA; CDR2 reads FQGNSA. The CDR3 is 11 residues long. V was cut by 5 bases and J by 7 bases, with 9 bases left in between. CDR3 protein: CASSPSWEQYF. CDR3 nucleotides: TGTGCCAGCAGCCCCTCTTGGGAGCAGTACTTC.

The chain couples TRBV5-1 to TRBJ1-4; TRBD1 matches 7 bases. This CDR3 comprises 13 residues. The germline V gene encodes CDR1 SGHRS and CDR2 YFSETQ. Germline trimming cut 7 bases from V and 7 bases from J; bases unmatched to any gene: 7. CDR3 in DNA: TGCGCCAGCCACCGGGACAGTCCTGAAAAACTGTTTTTT. Translation gives CASHRDSPEKLFF.

As to this clone: A much larger clone differs by one base, so this may be a read error. The sample has other DNA sequences that encode this CDR3 too. The chain recombines TRBV12-3 or TRBV12-4 with TRBJ2-7; unclear D gene. The CDR3 contains 11 residues. V lost 3 bases, J lost 4 bases, and 4 bases lay in between. CDR3 amino acids: CASSLGYEQYF. DNA of the CDR3: TGTGCCAGCAGTTTGGGGTACGAGCAGTACTTC.

The chain employs TRBV5-4 and TRBJ2-5, with 7 bases identical to TRBD2. The CDR3 is 15 amino acids. Unmatched junction bases numbered 10, after V lost 3 bases and J lost 5 bases. In germline, CDR1 is SGHNT, CDR2 YYREEE (reference sequence). The CDR3 protein is CASSSSRGVEETQYF. The CDR3 bases are TGTGCCAGCAGCTCCTCCCGGGGGGTAGAGGAGACCCAGTACTTC. The full variable domain, in which reference TRBV5-4 and TRBJ2-5 provide the parts outside the CDR3, is ETGVTQSPTHLIKTRGQQVTLRCSSQSGHNTVSWYQQALGQGPQFIFQYYREEENGRGNFPPRFSGLQFPNYSSELNVNALELDDSALYLCASSSSRGVEETQYFGPGTRLLVL.

This sequence joins TRBV4-3 and TRBJ2-7; D remains ambiguous. CDR1 and CDR2 from the germline V gene are LGHNA and YSLEER. This CDR3 contains 13 residues. Trimming took 1 base from V and 5 from J, leaving 9 bases between them. This chain's CDR3 is CASSQVIRDEQYF. The CDR3 nucleotides are TGCGCCAGCAGCCAAGTCATTAGGGACGAGCAGTACTTC.

This clone has just one count. This chain joins TRBV19 and TRBJ2-2, with 10 bases matching TRBD2. Germline values: CDR1 LNHDA, CDR2 SQIVND (reference sequence). The CDR3 has 16 residues. With 6 bases clipped from V and 2 bases from J, the junction kept 6 bases outside the gene matches. This CDR3 is CASREGLAINTGELFF. The CDR3 DNA is TGTGCCAGTAGGGAGGGACTAGCGATTAACACCGGGGAGCTGTTTTTT.

This sequence joins TRBV25-1 and TRBJ1-6; D remains unclear. V shed 6 bases and J shed 8 bases, with 17 bases lying between them. This CDR3 is built from 15 residues. In germline, CDR1 is MGHDK, CDR2 SYGVNS. CDR3: CASRKKQIRDSPLHF. In DNA, the CDR3 is TGTGCCAGCAGGAAGAAGCAGATTAGAGATTCACCCCTCCACTTT.

The genes are TRBV19 and TRBJ2-4; 10 bases map to TRBD1. Per germline, CDR1 LNHDA and CDR2 SQIVND (reference sequence). The junction had 7 bases not matched to a gene; V was cut back by 6 bases and J by 2 bases. This CDR3 is built from 16 residues. In nucleotides, the CDR3 is TGTGCCAGTAGCCCGACAGGGGGCGAGTCCAAAAACATTCAGTACTTC. Translation: CASSPTGGESKNIQYF. Looking up the rest from reference TRBV19 and TRBJ2-4 gives the full variable domain: DGGITQSPKYLFRKEGQNVTLSCEQNLNHDAMYWYRQDPGQGLRLIYYSQIVNDFQKGDIAEGYSVSREKKESFPLTVTSAQKNPTAFYLCASSPTGGESKNIQYFGAGTRLSVL.